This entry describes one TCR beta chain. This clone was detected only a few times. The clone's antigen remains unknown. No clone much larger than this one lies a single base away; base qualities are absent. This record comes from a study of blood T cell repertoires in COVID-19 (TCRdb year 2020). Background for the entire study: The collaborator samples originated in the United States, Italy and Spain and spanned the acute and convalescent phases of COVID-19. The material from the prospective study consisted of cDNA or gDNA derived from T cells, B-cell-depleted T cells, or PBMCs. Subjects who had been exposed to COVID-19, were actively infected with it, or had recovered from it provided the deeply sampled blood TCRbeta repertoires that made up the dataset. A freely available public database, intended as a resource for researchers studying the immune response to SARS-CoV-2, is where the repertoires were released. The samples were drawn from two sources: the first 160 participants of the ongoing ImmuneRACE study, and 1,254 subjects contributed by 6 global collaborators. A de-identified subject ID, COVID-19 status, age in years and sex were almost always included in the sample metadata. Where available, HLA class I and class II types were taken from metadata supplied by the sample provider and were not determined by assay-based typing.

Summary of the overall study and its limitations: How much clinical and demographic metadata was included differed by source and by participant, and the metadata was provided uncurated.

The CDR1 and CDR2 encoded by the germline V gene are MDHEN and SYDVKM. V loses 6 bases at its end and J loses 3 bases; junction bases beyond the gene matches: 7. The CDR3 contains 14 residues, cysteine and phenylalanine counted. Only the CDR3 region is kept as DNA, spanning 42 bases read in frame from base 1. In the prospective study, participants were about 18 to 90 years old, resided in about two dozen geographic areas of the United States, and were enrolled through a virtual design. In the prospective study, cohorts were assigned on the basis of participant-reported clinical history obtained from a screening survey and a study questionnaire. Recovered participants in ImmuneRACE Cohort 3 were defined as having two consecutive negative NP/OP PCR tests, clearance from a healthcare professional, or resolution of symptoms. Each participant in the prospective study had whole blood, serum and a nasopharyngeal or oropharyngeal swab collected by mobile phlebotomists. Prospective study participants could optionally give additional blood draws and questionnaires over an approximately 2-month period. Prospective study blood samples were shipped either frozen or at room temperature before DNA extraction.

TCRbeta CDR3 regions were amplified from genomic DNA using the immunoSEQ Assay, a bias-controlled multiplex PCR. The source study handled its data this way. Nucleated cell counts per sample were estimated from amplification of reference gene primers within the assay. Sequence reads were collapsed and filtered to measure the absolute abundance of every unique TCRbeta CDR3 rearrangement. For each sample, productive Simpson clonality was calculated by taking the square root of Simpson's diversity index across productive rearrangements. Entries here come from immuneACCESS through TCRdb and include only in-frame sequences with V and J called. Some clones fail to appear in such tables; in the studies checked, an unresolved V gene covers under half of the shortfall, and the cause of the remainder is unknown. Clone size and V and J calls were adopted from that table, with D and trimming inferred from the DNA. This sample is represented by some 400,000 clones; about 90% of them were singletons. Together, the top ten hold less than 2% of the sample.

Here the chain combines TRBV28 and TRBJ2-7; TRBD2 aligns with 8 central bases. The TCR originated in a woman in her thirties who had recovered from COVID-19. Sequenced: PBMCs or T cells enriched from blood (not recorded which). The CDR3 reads CASRGGLVGYEQYF. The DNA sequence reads TGTGCCAGCAGGGGGGGACTAGTCGGCTACGAGCAGTACTTC.